The next 24 T cell receptor beta chains were all read from a single sample in a study of T cell responses to AZD1222 COVID-19 vaccine. Sequencing used immunoSEQ multiplex PCR; TCRdb keeps in-frame clones, though not all of them. This table holds tens of thousands of clones, approximately 88% found once. The material was peripheral blood, obtained on day 0 of AZD1222 vaccination. These receptor sequences come from an adult in good health.

The CDR3 spells CASSLQGASEKLFF. The CDR3 nucleotides read TGTGCCAGCAGTTTACAGGGGGCGAGTGAAAAACTGTTTTTT. The chain employs TRBV28 and TRBJ1-4; 8 nucleotides agree with TRBD1. CDR1 is MDHEN and CDR2 is SYDVKM in the germline V gene. J lost 7 bases, V lost 2 bases, and 3 bases had no gene match. CDR3 length: 14 residues.

CDR3 loop: CASSVGLADRVTGELFF. The CDR3 DNA is TGTGCCAGCAGCGTAGGCCTAGCAGACCGGGTCACCGGGGAGCTGTTTTTT. This rearrangement joins TRBV9 to TRBJ2-2; D is perhaps TRBD2 (5 bases). Trimming took off 0 bases at V and 4 bases at J, with 16 bases between the two ends. This CDR3 is built from 17 residues. Germline V lookup: CDR1 SGDLS, CDR2 YYNGEE.

This clone showed up just once. The chain has TRBV12-3 or TRBV12-4 and TRBJ1-1; D is unclear. The CDR3 runs to 12 residues. V shed 2 bases and J shed 5 bases, with 6 bases lying between them. CDR3 loop: CASSLFRTEAFF. CDR3 bases: TGTGCCAGCAGTTTATTTCGAACTGAAGCTTTCTTT.

The chain joins TRBV25-1 to TRBJ2-1; D gene ambiguous. CDR1 and CDR2 from the germline V gene are MGHDK and SYGVNS. There are 16 residues in the CDR3. Trimming took 2 bases from V and 3 from J, leaving 14 bases between them. The CDR3 bases are TGTGCCAGCAGTGAACCCCTTAGTGACATCTACAATGAGCAGTTCTTC. Protein product: CASSEPLSDIYNEQFF. The complete variable domain, with remaining parts taken from reference TRBV25-1 and TRBJ2-1, reads EADIYQTPRYLVIGTGKKITLECSQTMGHDKMYWYQQDPGMELHLIHYSYGVNSTEKGDLSSESTVSRIRTEHFPLTLESARPSHTSQYLCASSEPLSDIYNEQFFGPGTRLTVL.

A few counts support this clone. This sequence joins TRBV9 and TRBJ1-1; no clear D. Trimming took 4 bases from V and 0 from J, leaving 10 bases between them. The V gene's germline CDR1 is SGDLS and CDR2 YYNGEE. CDR3 length equals 14 residues. Written as DNA, the CDR3 is TGTGCCAGCAGCAGCGGACCTTTGAACACTGAAGCTTTCTTT. Amino acid sequence: CASSSGPLNTEAFF.

This clone was detected only once. This rearrangement joins TRBV9 to TRBJ1-3; D remains unclear. CDR1 and CDR2 (germline): SGDLS, YYNGEE. V was shortened by 4 bases and J by 0 bases, with 14 bases between the two germline ends. The CDR3 has 16 amino acids. The CDR3 nucleotides are TGTGCCAGCAGCCCCCTTTCCCTCAGCTCTGGAAACACCATATATTTT. Protein: CASSPLSLSSGNTIYF.

The J gene is TRBJ2-7, the V gene TRBV5-8; D remains unclear. Germline V lookup: CDR1 SGHTS, CDR2 YDEGEE. The V gene lost 9 bases and the J gene lost 7 bases, with 11 bases spanning the gap. This CDR3 region has 10 residues. The CDR3 bases are TGTGCCAATGGGTTTGGGGAGCAGTACTTC. It codes for CANGFGEQYF.

This clone has only one observation. The chain is built from TRBV6-5 and TRBJ1-6; tentative D call: TRBD1 (6 bases). The V gene's germline CDR1 is MNHEY and CDR2 SVGAGI. The CDR3 has 15 amino acids. Trimming left V 5 bases short and J 7 bases short, with 15 bases between. The CDR3 region has the DNA TGTGCCAGCAGTCATCGGACAGAGACAAATTCACCCCTCCACTTT. This translates into CASSHRTETNSPLHF.

The chain carries TRBV7-6 and TRBJ2-5; 8 nucleotides line up with TRBD2. CDR3 length: 14 amino acids. Germline-derived CDR1 and CDR2 are SGHVS and FNYEAQ. V was clipped by 8 bases and J by 5 bases; unmatched bases: 10. The DNA for the CDR3 is TGTGCCAGCGGGAATAGCGGGGATGGGGAGACCCAGTACTTC. Its protein is CASGNSGDGETQYF.

The chain has TRBV6-6 and TRBJ1-5; D remains unclear. Germline V gene sequence: CDR1 MNHNY, CDR2 SVGAGI (reference sequence). The CDR3 is made up of 14 amino acids. The V end was cut by 2 bases, the J end by 5 bases, with 10 bases between. CDR3 coding DNA: TGTGCCAGCAGTTACGAGAACACCTATCAGCCCCAGCATTTT. Its protein is CASSYENTYQPQHF.

This rearrangement joins TRBV7-9 to TRBJ1-6, with D possibly TRBD1 on 6 matching bases. The CDR3 is 17 amino acids. Trimming pared 4 bases from V and 6 bases from J, leaving 19 bases between. Germline CDR1 SEHNR, CDR2 FQNEAQ (reference sequence). The DNA of the CDR3 is TGTGCCAGCAGCTCGCGGCAAGAACAGGGTCGTAATTCACCCCTCCACTTT. Translation gives CASSSRQEQGRNSPLHF.

This clone was counted only a few times. The chain recombines TRBV25-1 with TRBJ1-2, with D perhaps matching TRBD1 (6 bases). V was shortened by 3 bases and J by 8 bases, with 22 bases between the two germline ends. CDR1 MGHDK and CDR2 SYGVNS come from the germline V gene. CDR3 length: 16 amino acids. The CDR3 DNA reads as TGTGCCAGCAGTGATACCGGGTTCCCCAGGGGCTCCGGCTACACCTTC. Residues: CASSDTGFPRGSGYTF.

The gene calls are TRBV2 and TRBJ2-2; TRBD2 agrees at 7 bases. This CDR3 has 15 amino acids. After removal of 1 base from V and 6 bases from J, the junction contained 5 bases not matched to a gene. Germline loops: CDR1 SNHLY, CDR2 FYNNEI. The CDR3: CASSEETSSPGELFF. DNA of the CDR3: TGTGCCAGCAGTGAAGAGACTAGCTCCCCCGGGGAGCTGTTTTTT.

This clone was observed a single time. The rearrangement uses TRBV7-6 and TRBJ2-3, with D perhaps given as TRBD1 or TRBD2 (7 bases each). The CDR3 has 15 amino acids. The V gene lost 0 bases and the J gene lost 5 bases, with 12 bases spanning the gap. Germline CDR1 and CDR2: SGHVS and FNYEAQ. The CDR3, as DNA: TGTGCCAGCAGCTTAGCACAGGGGAGGGGAGATACGCAGTATTTT. Residues: CASSLAQGRGDTQYF.

The chain is built from TRBV6-2 or TRBV6-3 and TRBJ2-3; perhaps TRBD2 as D (6 bases). The CDR3 totals 14 residues. V was pared by 6 bases and J by 3 bases, with 13 bases between. Germline CDR1 and CDR2: MNHEY and SVGEGT. Written as DNA, the CDR3 is TGTGCCAGCAGCTTAGTGGGACTTACAGATACGCAGTATTTT. It codes for CASSLVGLTDTQYF.

The rearrangement links TRBV19 to TRBJ1-1; unclear D gene. The V and J ends lost 5 bases and 1 base respectively, with 8 bases between them. The CDR3 is made up of 13 amino acids. CDR1 LNHDA and CDR2 SQIVND come from the germline V gene (reference sequence). The CDR3 protein is CASSLQKNTEAFF. The CDR3 bases are TGTGCCAGTAGTCTTCAGAAGAACACTGAAGCTTTCTTT.

The chain is built from TRBV29-1 and TRBJ2-7; no clear D gene. The CDR3 is 14 residues long. The germline gives CDR1 SQVTM, CDR2 ANQGSEA. V was trimmed by 6 bases and J by 6 bases, leaving 21 bases between them. Written as DNA, the CDR3 is TGCAGCGTCGGTAAGACAATATCATACGGCGAGCAGTACTTC. It codes for CSVGKTISYGEQYF.

The chain links TRBV12-3 or TRBV12-4 to TRBJ2-1; the D is unclear. This CDR3 region has 13 residues. V lost 1 base and J 6 bases, leaving 7 bases between the germline ends. The CDR3 DNA sequence: TGTGCCAGCAGTTTAGAACTCTTCAATGAGCAGTTCTTC. Amino acids: CASSLELFNEQFF.

J is TRBJ2-7 and V is TRBV30; 7 positions agree with TRBD2. The V and J ends lost 2 bases and 3 bases, in that order; junction bases with no gene match: 7. CDR3 length: 14 residues. The germline V gene has CDR1 GTSNPN and CDR2 SVGIG (reference sequence). CDR3 in amino acids: CAWSPPSGVYEQYF. For the CDR3, the DNA is TGTGCCTGGAGTCCCCCTAGCGGCGTCTACGAGCAGTACTTC. The variable domain in full, with the rest retrieved from reference TRBV30 and TRBJ2-7, is SQTIHQWPATLVQPVGSPLSLECTVEGTSNPNLYWYRQAAGRGLQLLFYSVGIGQISSEVPQNLSASRPQDRQFILSSKKLLLSDSGFYLCAWSPPSGVYEQYFGPGTRLTVT.

The chain combines TRBV19 with TRBJ1-1; no clear D gene. Germline V lookup: CDR1 LNHDA, CDR2 SQIVND (reference sequence). This CDR3 comprises 13 residues. The V end was cut by 0 bases, the J end by 1 base, with 3 bases between. The CDR3 DNA sequence: TGTGCCAGTAGTATAGACAGGAACACTGAAGCTTTCTTT. This codes for CASSIDRNTEAFF.

J is TRBJ2-3 and V is TRBV7-9; possible D gene TRBD1, 5 bases. V shed 10 bases and J shed 1 base, with 18 bases lying between them. CDR1 and CDR2 (germline): SEHNR, FQNEAQ (reference sequence). The CDR3 is 15 residues long. The CDR3 DNA reads TGTGCCACCAAAAAAGGGGAAGTGGGCACAGATACGCAGTATTTT. Protein: CATKKGEVGTDTQYF.

The V gene is TRBV7-2, the J gene TRBJ1-1; no definite D call. The CDR3 spans 13 residues. Germline loops: CDR1 SGHTA, CDR2 FQGNSA. The V gene lost 0 bases and the J gene lost 0 bases, with 2 bases spanning the gap. The CDR3 bases are TGTGCCAGCAGCTTAGCGCTGAACACTGAAGCTTTCTTT. Translation gives CASSLALNTEAFF.

This chain joins TRBV12-3 or TRBV12-4 and TRBJ1-5; D may be TRBD1 (6 bases). The ends were cut back, 5 bases at V and 7 bases at J, with 12 bases in the middle. This CDR3 region has 13 residues. CDR3 in DNA: TGTGCCAGCAGTACCCGCAGGGGCCAGCCCCAGCATTTT. Encoded protein: CASSTRRGQPQHF.

J is TRBJ2-7 and V is TRBV6-2 or TRBV6-3; D remains ambiguous. The CDR3 length is 14 residues. Germline assignment: CDR1 MNHEY and CDR2 SVGEGT. Between the trimmed V and J ends, which lost 0 bases and 1 base, there was a span of 7 bases. CDR3 amino acids: CASSYSAISYEQYF. The CDR3 DNA follows: TGTGCCAGCAGTTACTCAGCTATTTCCTACGAGCAGTACTTC.